The table lists the clone carrying this TCR beta chain with a few counts. Its target is unknown. Hyperthyroidism of Graves' type that showed no ophthalmopathy progression within 18 months was stable. Clinical symptoms, serum thyroxine, TRAb, thyroid ultrasound and orbital computed tomography informed diagnoses. Amplified TCR beta CDR3 regions came from RNA transcripts. HTBI primers were the set used in a first-round RT-PCR of the TCR CDR3. TCRdb reprocessed the multiplex PCR reads with MiXCR, giving one entry per CDR3 protein. Here the sample spans about 480,000 distinct CDR3 sequences, approximately 15% being singletons. The data were taken from a study of T cells in Graves' hyperthyroidism and ophthalmopathy. Study-level findings and limits: A 13 V-J signature model discriminated ophthalmopathy versus stable hyperthyroidism. Blood held most thyroid clonotypes expanded above 0.001 frequency.

The V gene's germline CDR1 is LGHDT and CDR2 YNNKEL (reference sequence). The V gene end was trimmed by 4 bases and the J gene end by 4 bases; junction bases not matched to a gene: 10. This CDR3 has 17 amino acids. Sequenced input: blood. This clonotype was obtained from a woman aged 18-35 years with Graves' hyperthyroidism. The chain has TRBV3-1 and TRBJ2-7, with 13 bases that match TRBD2. In DNA form, the CDR3 reads TGTGCCAGCAGCCTTAGAGGACTAGCGGGAGTAGGGTACGAGCAGTACTTC. Translation gives CASSLRGLAGVGYEQYF.